A selection of T cell receptor beta chains follows, all from one sample in a study of blood T cell repertoires in COVID-19. Some clones are missing from TCRdb's copy, which holds only in-frame ones; the method was immunoSEQ multiplex PCR. The profile shows about 370,000 clones, around 92% of them singletons. The sequencing sample was made of PBMCs or T cells enriched from blood (not recorded which). These receptors all stem from a woman aged 30 to 39 who had recovered from COVID-19. Each CDR3 is given with its conserved first and last residue. A D gene is named only where the DNA matches it firmly. The size entry is marked missing in some rows and otherwise reads once, few, many or a size class.

TRBD2 | . | TRBJ2-1 | TRBV19 | CASSIASLAGVEQFF | TGTGCCAGTAGTATAGCTAGCCTAGCGGGAGTTGAGCAGTTCTTC
. | . | TRBJ1-1 | TRBV28 | CASTRTLNTEAFF | TGTGCCAGCACCCGGACACTGAACACTGAAGCTTTCTTT
. | once | TRBJ2-1 | TRBV5-4 | CASSLTRNEQFF | TGTGCCAGCAGCTTGACAAGAAATGAGCAGTTCTTC
TRBD2 | . | TRBJ2-3 | TRBV2 | CASSEGGGADTQYF | TGTGCCAGCAGTGAAGGCGGGGGTGCAGATACGCAGTATTTT
. | . | TRBJ2-3 | TRBV9 | CASSGLALTDTQYF | TGTGCCAGCAGCGGTCTAGCTCTCACAGATACGCAGTATTTT
TRBD1 | . | TRBJ1-1 | TRBV5-1 | CASSSGTGGQRAFF | TGCGCCAGCAGCTCCGGGACAGGGGGCCAGCGAGCTTTCTTT
. | . | TRBJ2-1 | TRBV28 | CASRWGAGASPYNEQFF | TGTGCCAGCAGGTGGGGGGCGGGGGCTTCCCCCTACAATGAGCAGTTCTTC
TRBD2 | . | TRBJ2-3 | TRBV27 | CASSLTGGDTQYF | TGTGCCAGCAGTTTAACGGGAGGAGATACGCAGTATTTT
. | . | TRBJ1-1 | TRBV13 | CASSSQTVQAFF | TGTGCCAGCAGCTCGCAGACAGTACAAGCTTTCTTT
. | . | TRBJ1-1 | TRBV18 | CASSPIPDRETEAFF | TGTGCCAGCTCACCCATCCCGGACAGAGAGACTGAAGCTTTCTTT
. | once | TRBJ2-3 | TRBV3-1/TRBV3-2 | CASSQPGTDTQYF | TGTGCCAGCAGCCAACCGGGCACAGATACGCAGTATTTT
TRBD2 | . | TRBJ2-3 | TRBV5-6 | CASSLVVSGGGSTDTQYF | TGTGCCAGCAGCTTGGTTGTGAGCGGCGGGGGTAGCACAGATACGCAGTATTTT
TRBD1 | . | TRBJ2-6 | TRBV25-1 | CASSAPGTAWANVLTF | TGTGCCAGCAGTGCCCCCGGGACAGCGTGGGCCAACGTCCTGACTTTC
. | . | TRBJ1-2 | TRBV7-3 | CASSLMGGPDYGYTF | TGTGCCAGCAGCTTAATGGGGGGGCCCGACTATGGCTACACCTTC
. | once | TRBJ1-6 | TRBV21-1 | CASSGWTAYNSPLHF | TGTGCCAGCAGCGGATGGACAGCATATAATTCACCCCTCCACTTT
. | . | TRBJ1-4 | TRBV7-6 | CASSLGSTATNEKLFF | TGTGCCAGCAGCTTAGGGTCGACAGCAACTAATGAAAAACTGTTTTTT
TRBD2 | once | TRBJ2-3 | TRBV5-6 | CASSLAGLAGDTQYF | TGTGCCAGCAGCTTGGCCGGACTAGCCGGAGATACGCAGTATTTT
. | . | TRBJ2-3 | TRBV24-1 | CATSDPNTSTDTQYF | TGTGCCACCAGTGATCCTAATACTAGCACAGATACGCAGTATTTT
. | . | TRBJ2-2 | TRBV5-5 | CASGGSAPGELFF | TGTGCCAGCGGGGGGTCAGCCCCCGGGGAGCTGTTTTTT
. | . | TRBJ2-3 | TRBV24-1 | CATSDPVSGVCTDTQYF | TGTGCCACCAGTGACCCCGTCAGCGGAGTTTGCACAGATACGCAGTATTTT
. | . | TRBJ2-6 | TRBV7-9 | CASTPRSGANVLTF | TGTGCCAGCACCCCCAGGTCTGGGGCCAACGTCCTGACTTTC
TRBD1 | many | TRBJ1-5 | TRBV6-1 | CASSEVTGMGNQPQHF | TGTGCCAGCAGTGAAGTGACAGGGATGGGCAATCAGCCCCAGCATTTT
TRBD1 | . | TRBJ1-5 | TRBV24-1 | CATRDRDPPDDSNQPQHF | TGTGCCACCAGGGACAGGGATCCCCCCGATGATAGCAATCAGCCCCAGCATTTT